This T cell receptor beta chain was identified in a study of beta chain features in type 1 diabetes. The study's findings and limits: Patients and controls would share equally any PCR tilt toward shorter templates.

Note on this clone: No antigen is known for it.

Expressed TCRB transcripts were sequenced because the isolated RNA had all been reverse transcribed beforehand. The protocol was immunoSEQ multiplex PCR, while the TCRdb copy is restricted to in-frame clones and leaves out a portion. The sample holds roughly 610,000 clones, roughly a sixth seen once. J gave up 2 bases and V 6 bases, and 7 bases lay outside the gene matches. Germline CDR1 SGDLS, CDR2 YYNGEE. This CDR3 spans 14 amino acids. The source material was naive CD4+ T cells from blood. This rearrangement joins TRBV9 to TRBJ1-2, with 7 bases lining up with TRBD1. The receptor was derived from a young man in good health. The CDR3 loop is CASTKTGTNYGYTF. Written as DNA, the CDR3 is TGTGCCAGCACGAAGACAGGGACAAACTATGGCTACACCTTC.